This record looks at one T cell receptor (beta chain) sequence and its context. Antigen unknown. The method was immunoSEQ multiplex PCR; TCRdb's version includes in-frame clones alone and lacks a portion of them. The table lists under 50,000 clones, over 95% of them singletons. This entry belongs to a study of Tregs in tolerant kidney transplant recipients. The specimen sequenced was Tregs from blood cultured with allogeneic cells. This clonotype was obtained from a human donor in good health.

The CDR3 spells CASSLGPFKEQYF. Written as DNA, the CDR3 is TGTGCCAGCTCACTCGGGCCCTTCAAGGAGCAGTACTTC. The V gene is TRBV18, the J gene TRBJ2-7; D gene unclear. The V end lost 4 bases, the J end lost 7 bases, and 14 bases lay between the germline ends. The CDR3 sequence is 13 residues long. CDR1 KGHSH and CDR2 LQKENI come from the germline V gene.